This TCR beta chain was captured by sequencing in a study of Tregs in tolerant kidney transplant recipients. About the research overall: The nonmyeloablative bone marrow transplants came from related graft donors, with transient mixed chimerism.

Study-wide results and limits: The small number of patients limits these findings pending further validation. Tregs expanded with activated donor B cells seemed most donor-specific.

Germline V gene sequence: CDR1 SGHNT, CDR2 YYREEE (reference sequence). V was clipped by 4 bases and J by 8 bases; unmatched bases: 17. This CDR3 comprises 16 residues. The assay was immunoSEQ multiplex PCR, and TCRdb's table has in-frame clones only and misses some. The data hold approximately 66,000 clones, with 70% to 90% observed a single time. With respect to this clone: Its antigen is unknown.

The starting material was Tregs from blood, obtained before the transplant. The V gene is TRBV5-4, the J gene TRBJ1-2; 7 bases are shared with TRBD1. The sequence was obtained from a human donor who received a combined kidney and bone marrow transplant. In DNA, the CDR3 is TGTGCCAGCAGCCCAGGACGAGACAGGGCCTCGGGCGGCTACACCTTC. Protein sequence: CASSPGRDRASGGYTF.